A single sample gave rise to the 2 T cell receptor beta chains below, sequenced in a study of T cell repertoires in cytomegalovirus infection. The antigens these receptors bind are not known. TCRdb independently ran MiXCR on the reads; one entry per CDR3 protein. The table has hundreds of thousands of distinct CDR3 sequences, roughly 46% seen once. This specimen consisted of cultured PBMCs, obtained from culture after CMV antigen stimulation. The receptors originated from a human donor in good health (CMV status not recorded). Some clones in this sample may be carry-over from other donors' samples.

Here the CDR3 reads CASSRTEARNTIYF. Here the CDR3 DNA reads TGTGCCAGTAGTCGGACCGAGGCCCGAAACACCATATATTTT. The V gene is TRBV28, the J gene TRBJ1-3; D is uncertain. Trimming removed 9 bases from V and 5 bases from J, with 17 bases in between. The CDR3 totals 14 residues. Germline values: CDR1 MDHEN, CDR2 SYDVKM.

The chain has TRBV28 and TRBJ1-2, with 8 bases aligning to TRBD1. J lost 4 bases, V lost 8 bases, and 6 bases had no gene match. This CDR3 region has 13 residues. In germline, CDR1 is MDHEN, CDR2 SYDVKM. Here the CDR3 DNA reads TGTGCCAGCCTCAGGGGGCGCAGCTATGGCTACACCTTC. This sequence encodes CASLRGRSYGYTF.